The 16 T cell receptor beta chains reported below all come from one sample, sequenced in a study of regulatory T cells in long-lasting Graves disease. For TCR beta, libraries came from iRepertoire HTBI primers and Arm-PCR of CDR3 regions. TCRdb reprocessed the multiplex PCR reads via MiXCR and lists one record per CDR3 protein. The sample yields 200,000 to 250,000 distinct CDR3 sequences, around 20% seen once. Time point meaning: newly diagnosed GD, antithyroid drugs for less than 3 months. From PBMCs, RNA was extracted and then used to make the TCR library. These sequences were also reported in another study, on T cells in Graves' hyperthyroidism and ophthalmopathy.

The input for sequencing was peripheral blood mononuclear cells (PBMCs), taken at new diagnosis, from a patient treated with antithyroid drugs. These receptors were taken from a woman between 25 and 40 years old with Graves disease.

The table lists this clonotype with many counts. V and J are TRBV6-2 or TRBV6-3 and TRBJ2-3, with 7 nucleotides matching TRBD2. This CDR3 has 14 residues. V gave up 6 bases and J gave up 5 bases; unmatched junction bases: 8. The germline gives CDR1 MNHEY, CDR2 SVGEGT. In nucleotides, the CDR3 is TGTGCCAGCAGCAGAAGCGGGGCCGGAGATACGCAGTATTTT. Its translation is CASSRSGAGDTQYF.

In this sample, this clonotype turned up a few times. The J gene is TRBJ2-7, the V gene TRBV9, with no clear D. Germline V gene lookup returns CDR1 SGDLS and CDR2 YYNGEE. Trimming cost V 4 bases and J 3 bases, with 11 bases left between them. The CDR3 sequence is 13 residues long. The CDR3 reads CASSSQRNYEQYF. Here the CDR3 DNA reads TGTGCCAGCAGCTCTCAACGGAACTACGAGCAGTACTTC.

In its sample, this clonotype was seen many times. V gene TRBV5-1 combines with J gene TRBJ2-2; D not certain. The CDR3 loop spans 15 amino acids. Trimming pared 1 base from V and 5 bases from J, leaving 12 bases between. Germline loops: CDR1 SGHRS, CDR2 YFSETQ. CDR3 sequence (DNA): TGCGCCAGCAGCTTGACGGGCGGAAATACCGGGGAGCTGTTTTTT. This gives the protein CASSLTGGNTGELFF.

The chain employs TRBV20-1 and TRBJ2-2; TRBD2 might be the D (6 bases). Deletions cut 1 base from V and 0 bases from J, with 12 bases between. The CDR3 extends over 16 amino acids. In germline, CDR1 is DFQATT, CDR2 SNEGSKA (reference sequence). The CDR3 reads CSARVLRDANTGELFF. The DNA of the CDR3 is TGCAGTGCTAGAGTGTTGCGGGATGCGAACACCGGGGAGCTGTTTTTT.

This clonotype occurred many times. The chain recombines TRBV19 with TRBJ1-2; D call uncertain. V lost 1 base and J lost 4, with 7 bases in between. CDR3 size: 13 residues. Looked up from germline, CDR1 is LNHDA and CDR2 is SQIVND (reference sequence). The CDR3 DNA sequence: TGTGCCAGTAGTATAGCAACCGTCTATGGCTACACCTTC. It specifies CASSIATVYGYTF.

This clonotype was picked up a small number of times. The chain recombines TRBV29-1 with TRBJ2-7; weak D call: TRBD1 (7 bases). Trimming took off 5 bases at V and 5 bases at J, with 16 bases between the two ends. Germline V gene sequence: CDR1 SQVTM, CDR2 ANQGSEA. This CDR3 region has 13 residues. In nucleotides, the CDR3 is TGCAGCGTTCCGAGACAGGGCGGGAACGAGCAGTACTTC. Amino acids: CSVPRQGGNEQYF.

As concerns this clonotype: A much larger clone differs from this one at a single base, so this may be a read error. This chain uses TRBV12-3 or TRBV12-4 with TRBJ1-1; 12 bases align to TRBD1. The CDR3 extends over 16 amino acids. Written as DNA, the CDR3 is TGTGCCGGCAGCTCCCGGGACAGGGGGCCGTACACTGAAGCTTTCTTT. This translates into CAGSSRDRGPYTEAFF.

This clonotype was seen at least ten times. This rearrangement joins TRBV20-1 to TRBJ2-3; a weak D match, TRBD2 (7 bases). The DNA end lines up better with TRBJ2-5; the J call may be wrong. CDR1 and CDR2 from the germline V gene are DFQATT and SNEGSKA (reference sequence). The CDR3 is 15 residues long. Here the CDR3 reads CSASYGGGLVETQYF. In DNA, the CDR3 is TGCAGTGCTAGTTATGGGGGGGGGCTGGTGGAGACCCAGTACTTC.

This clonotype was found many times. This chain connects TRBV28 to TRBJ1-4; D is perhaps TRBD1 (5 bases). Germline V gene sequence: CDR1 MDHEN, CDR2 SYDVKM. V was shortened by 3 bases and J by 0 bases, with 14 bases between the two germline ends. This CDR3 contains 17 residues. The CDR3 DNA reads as TGTGCCAGCAGTTTTCCCAGGGCCCGACCAACTAATGAAAAACTGTTTTTT. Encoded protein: CASSFPRARPTNEKLFF.

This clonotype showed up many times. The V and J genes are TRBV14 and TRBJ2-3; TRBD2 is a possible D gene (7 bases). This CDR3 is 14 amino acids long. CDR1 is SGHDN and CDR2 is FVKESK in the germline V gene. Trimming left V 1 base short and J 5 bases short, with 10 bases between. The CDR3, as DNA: TGTGCCAGCAGCCAAGGCGGGGGCCGAGATACGCAGTATTTT. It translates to CASSQGGGRDTQYF.

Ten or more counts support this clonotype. DNA for the CDR3: TGTGCCTGGAGAACTGGACAGGGGGTCCAAGAGACCCAGTACTTC. This sequence encodes CAWRTGQGVQETQYF. The chain employs TRBV30 and TRBJ2-5; 10 bases agree with TRBD1. CDR3 length equals 15 residues. Germline CDR1 and CDR2: GTSNPN and SVGIG (reference sequence). The V segment lost 3 bases and the J segment 1 base; nucleotides outside the gene matches: 5.

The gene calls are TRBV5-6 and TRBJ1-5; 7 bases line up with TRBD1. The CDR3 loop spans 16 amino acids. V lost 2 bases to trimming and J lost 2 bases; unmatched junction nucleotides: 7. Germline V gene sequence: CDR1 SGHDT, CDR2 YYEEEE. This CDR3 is CASSFNRGTGNQPQHF. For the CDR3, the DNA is TGTGCCAGCAGCTTTAACAGGGGTACGGGCAATCAGCCCCAGCATTTT. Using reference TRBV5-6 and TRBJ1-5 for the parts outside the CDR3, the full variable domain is DAGVTQSPTHLIKTRGQQVTLRCSPKSGHDTVSWYQQALGQGPQFIFQYYEEEERQRGNFPDRFSGHQFPNYSSELNVNALLLGDSALYLCASSFNRGTGNQPQHFGDGTRLSIL.

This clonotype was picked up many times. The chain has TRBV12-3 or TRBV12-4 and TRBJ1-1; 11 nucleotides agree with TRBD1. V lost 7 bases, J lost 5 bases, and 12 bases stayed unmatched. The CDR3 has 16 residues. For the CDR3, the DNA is TGTGCCAGCACCGGGACAGGGGGTCGGACAAGGACTGAAGCTTTCTTT. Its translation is CASTGTGGRTRTEAFF.

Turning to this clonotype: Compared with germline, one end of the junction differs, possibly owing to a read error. The CDR3, as DNA: TGTGCCAACAGCTTCCTGGCGGATTGGGGTGAGCAGTTCTTC. Translated: CANSFLADWGEQFF. This chain joins TRBV7-9 and TRBJ2-4; no firm D call. The end of the DNA is better explained by TRBJ2-1, so the J call may be wrong. The CDR3 contains 14 residues. The germline CDR1 and CDR2 sequences are SEHNR and FQNEAQ (reference sequence).

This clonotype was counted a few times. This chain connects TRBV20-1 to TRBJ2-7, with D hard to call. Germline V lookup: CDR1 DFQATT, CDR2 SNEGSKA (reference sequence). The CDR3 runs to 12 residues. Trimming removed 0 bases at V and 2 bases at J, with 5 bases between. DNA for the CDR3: TGCAGTGCTAGAGATCCGGCCTACGAGCAGTACTTC. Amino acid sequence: CSARDPAYEQYF.

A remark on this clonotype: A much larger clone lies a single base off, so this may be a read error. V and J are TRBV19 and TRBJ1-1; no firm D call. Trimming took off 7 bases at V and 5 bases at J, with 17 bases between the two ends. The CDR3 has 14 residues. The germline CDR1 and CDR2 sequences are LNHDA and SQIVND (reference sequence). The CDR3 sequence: CASIQSPMGTEAFF. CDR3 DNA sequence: TGTGCCAGTATCCAGAGCCCCATGGGGACTGAAGCTTTCTTT. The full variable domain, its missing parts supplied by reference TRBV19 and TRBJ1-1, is DGGITQSPKYLFRKEGQNVTLSCEQNLNHDAMYWYRQDPGQGLRLIYYSQIVNDFQKGDIAEGYSVSREKKESFPLTVTSAQKNPTAFYLCASIQSPMGTEAFFGQGTRLTVV.